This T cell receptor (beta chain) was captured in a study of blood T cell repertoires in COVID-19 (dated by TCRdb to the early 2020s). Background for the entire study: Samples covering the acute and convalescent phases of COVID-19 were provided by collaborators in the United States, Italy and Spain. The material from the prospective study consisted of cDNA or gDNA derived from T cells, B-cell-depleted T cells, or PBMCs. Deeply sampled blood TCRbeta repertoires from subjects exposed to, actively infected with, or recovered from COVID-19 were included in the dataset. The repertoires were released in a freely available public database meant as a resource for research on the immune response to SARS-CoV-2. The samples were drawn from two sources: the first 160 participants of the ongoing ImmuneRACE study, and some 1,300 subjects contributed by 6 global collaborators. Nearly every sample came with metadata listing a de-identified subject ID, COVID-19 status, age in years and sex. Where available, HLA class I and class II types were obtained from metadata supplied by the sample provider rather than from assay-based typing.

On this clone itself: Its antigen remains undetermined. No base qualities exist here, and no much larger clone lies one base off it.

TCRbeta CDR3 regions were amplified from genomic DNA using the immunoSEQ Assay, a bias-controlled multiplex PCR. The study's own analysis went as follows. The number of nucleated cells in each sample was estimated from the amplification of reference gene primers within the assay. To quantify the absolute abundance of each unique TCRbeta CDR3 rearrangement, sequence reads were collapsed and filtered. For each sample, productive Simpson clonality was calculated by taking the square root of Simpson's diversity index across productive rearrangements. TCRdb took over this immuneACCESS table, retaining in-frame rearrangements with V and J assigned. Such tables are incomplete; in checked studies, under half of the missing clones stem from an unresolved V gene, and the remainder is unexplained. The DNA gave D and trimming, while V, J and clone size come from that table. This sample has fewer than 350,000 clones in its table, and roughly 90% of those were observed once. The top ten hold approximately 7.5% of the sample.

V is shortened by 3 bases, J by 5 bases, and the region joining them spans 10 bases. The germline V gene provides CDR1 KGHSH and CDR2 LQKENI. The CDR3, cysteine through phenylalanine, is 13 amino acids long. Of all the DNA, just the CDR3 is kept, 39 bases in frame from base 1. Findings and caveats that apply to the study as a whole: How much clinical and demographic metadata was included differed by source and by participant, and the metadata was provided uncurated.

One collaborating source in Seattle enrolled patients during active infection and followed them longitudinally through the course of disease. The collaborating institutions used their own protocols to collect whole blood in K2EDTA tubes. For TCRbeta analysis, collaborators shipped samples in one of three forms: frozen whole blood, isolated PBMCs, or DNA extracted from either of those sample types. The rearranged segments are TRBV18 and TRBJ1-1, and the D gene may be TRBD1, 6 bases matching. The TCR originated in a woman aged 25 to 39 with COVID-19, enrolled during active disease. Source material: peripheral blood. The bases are TGTGCCAGCTCACCTTACAGGGCTACTGAAGCTTTCTTT. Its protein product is CASSPYRATEAFF.